This T cell receptor beta chain was sequenced in a study of PD-1 blockade in classical Hodgkin lymphoma. CDR1 and CDR2 from the germline V gene are MNHEY and SVGAGI. The junction had 3 bases not matched to a gene; V was cut back by 6 bases and J by 3 bases. CDR3 length: 13 residues. All trial patients relapsed after autologous stem cell transplantation. Relapsed/refractory classical Hodgkin lymphoma patients had complete, partial or progressive responses. The method was immunoSEQ multiplex PCR; TCRdb's version includes in-frame clones alone and lacks a portion of them. Counted here are 20,000 to 30,000 clones, around 70% occurring once; the ten biggest clones make up 12%.

The sequence was obtained from a human donor with classical Hodgkin lymphoma. The chain is built from TRBV6-5 and TRBJ2-5, with 8 bases lining up with TRBD1. The sequencing used peripheral blood mononuclear cells (PBMCs), collected before the second cycle of nivolumab. As DNA, the CDR3 is TGTGCCAGCAGCGAGGGACAGGAAGAGACCCAGTACTTC. Amino acids: CASSEGQEETQYF.